Included here is one T cell receptor (beta chain) sequence, with context. Its target is unknown. CDR3 sequences, V/J genes, frequencies and template counts came from survey-depth TCRbeta sequencing. Assay: immunoSEQ multiplex PCR; the TCRdb copy retains only in-frame clones and omits some. The sample consists of approximately 300 clones, around half of them appearing once. The record originates from a study of tissue T cells after allogeneic stem cell transplantation. Study details: Pathologist review favored tissue samples showing histologically apparent lymphocytes. Study-level findings and limits: Blood and spleen captured only part of the tissue TCR repertoire. Which tissue TCRs were alloreactive or antigen-specific was not determined. Some clones might be persisting host cells.

The TCR sequence derives from a female patient aged 40 to 70 with steroid-refractory graft-versus-host disease after an allogeneic stem cell transplant. Some T cells may be transferred from the graft donor. The specimen comprised ascending colon tissue, sampled at autopsy.

CDR3 coding DNA: TGTGCCAGCTCACCCAAGAGGTTACAGGGTCTCTACGAGCAGTACTTC. Translated, it gives CASSPKRLQGLYEQYF. J is TRBJ2-7 and V is TRBV18; D perhaps matches TRBD1 (6 bases). Germline CDR1 reads KGHSH; CDR2 reads LQKENI. The CDR3 sequence is 16 residues long. The V end lost 3 bases, the J end lost 3 bases, and 18 bases lay between the germline ends.